The next 32 T cell receptor beta chains were all read from a single sample in a study of T cells after yellow fever vaccination (dated by TCRdb to between 2018 and 2020). In light of the paper, this sample's treatment or condition label describes: live attenuated yellow fever vaccine strain. The receptor library was made with 5' RACE. The instrument given in TCRdb is Illumina HiSeq 2500. The public reads were reanalyzed by TCRdb: fastp trimming at Q25, MiXCR alignment, in-frame beta chains only. Identical CDR3 protein sequences are pooled into one entry, listed with their most common genes and DNA. The sample yields 600,000 to 750,000 distinct CDR3 sequences; over 9% were counted once. Around 14% of the sample is taken by the ten largest. The sample here was PBMCs, taken on the day of the yellow fever booster vaccination. Receptor source: a man aged 25 to 40 who received the YFV17D yellow fever vaccine.

The V and J genes are TRBV5-1 and TRBJ2-5, with D maybe TRBD2 (6 bases). Germline CDR1 reads SGHRS; CDR2 reads YFSETQ. V lost 0 bases to trimming and J lost 6 bases, with 12 bases between them. The CDR3 has 14 residues. The CDR3: CASSLGTTLQTQYF. For the CDR3, the DNA is TGCGCCAGCAGCTTGGGGACTACCCTCCAGACCCAGTACTTC.

The sample holds a few counts of this clonotype. The V and J genes are TRBV6-1 and TRBJ2-1; the match to TRBD1 covers 7 bases. Germline values: CDR1 MNHNS, CDR2 SASEGT. The CDR3 length is 15 residues. J gave up 5 bases and V 5 bases, and 9 bases lay outside the gene matches. Written as DNA, the CDR3 is TGTGCCAGCAGTAGAAGACAGGGTACCCACAATGAGCAGTTCTTC. Its translation is CASSRRQGTHNEQFF.

This rearrangement joins TRBV20-1 to TRBJ2-7; maybe TRBD2 (5 bases). Germline V CDR1 and CDR2: DFQATT, SNEGSKA (reference sequence). The CDR3 consists of 13 residues. Trimming pared 3 bases from V and 9 bases from J, leaving 18 bases between. DNA of the CDR3: TGCAGTGCTAGGCTAGTGGGAGAATTCTGGCAGTACTTC. It specifies CSARLVGEFWQYF.

The chain combines TRBV20-1 with TRBJ2-5, with 11 bases identical to TRBD2. Germline-derived CDR1 and CDR2 are DFQATT and SNEGSKA (reference sequence). The ends lost 0 bases at V and 5 bases at J; junction bases unmatched: 11. The CDR3 loop spans 17 amino acids. The CDR3 region has the DNA TGCAGTGCTAGAGATCGCGAGGCTAGCGGGAGGTGGGAGACCCAGTACTTC. This translates into CSARDREASGRWETQYF.

This clonotype was counted only a few times. This chain connects TRBV5-5 to TRBJ1-3; D is possibly TRBD1 (6 bases). The CDR3 loop spans 15 amino acids. Germline V gene sequence: CDR1 SGHKS, CDR2 YYEKEE (reference sequence). V lost 5 bases, J lost 1 base, and 13 bases lay in between. The CDR3 DNA reads TGTGCCAGCAGAAGAACAGGGAAATCTGGAAACACCATATATTTT. It codes for CASRRTGKSGNTIYF.

The V and J genes are TRBV27 and TRBJ2-1; a possible D gene is TRBD2 (5 bases). This CDR3 contains 15 residues. Trimming removed 2 bases at V and 4 bases at J, with 12 bases between. CDR1 is MNHEY, CDR2 SMNVEV, per germline (reference sequence). CDR3 in amino acids: CASSLVGVVYNEQFF. The CDR3 nucleotides are TGTGCCAGCAGTTTAGTGGGAGTAGTTTACAATGAGCAGTTCTTC.

The V gene is TRBV2, the J gene TRBJ2-5, with 11 bases fitting TRBD2. Looked up from germline, CDR1 is SNHLY and CDR2 is FYNNEI. CDR3 size: 16 residues. The V gene end was trimmed by 1 base and the J gene end by 8 bases; junction bases not matched to a gene: 9. In DNA form, the CDR3 reads TGTGCCAGCAGTGAAGACACCGGGACTAGCGGACCAACCCAGTACTTC. This encodes CASSEDTGTSGPTQYF. The variable domain in full, completed from reference TRBV2 and TRBJ2-5, reads EPEVTQTPSHQVTQMGQEVILRCVPISNHLYFYWYRQILGQKVEFLVSFYNNEISEKSEIFDDQFSVERPDGSNFTLKIRSTKLEDSAMYFCASSEDTGTSGPTQYFGPGTRLLVL.

V and J are TRBV10-3 and TRBJ2-5; D tentatively fits TRBD1 or TRBD2 (7 bases each). With 10 bases removed from V and 5 bases from J, the gap between germline ends came to 17 bases. The CDR3 totals 13 residues. Germline lookup yields CDR1 ENHRY and CDR2 SYGVKD. The CDR3 nucleotides read TGTGCCACGTCAGGGGGGGTCCAGGAGACCCAGTACTTC. Amino acids: CATSGGVQETQYF.

This clonotype has ten or more counts. Germline is not matched at one junction end, which may reflect a read error. The chain uses TRBV4-3 and TRBJ2-7; 9 bases are shared with TRBD1. Germline V gene lookup returns CDR1 LGHNA and CDR2 YSLEER. The CDR3 spans 15 residues. CDR3 in amino acids: CASSRGQGSSYEQYF. Written as DNA, the CDR3 is TGTGCCAGTAGTAGGGGACAGGGCAGCTCCTACGAGCAGTACTTC.

The chain couples TRBV27 to TRBJ1-4; possible D gene TRBD1, 6 bases. The CDR3 is made up of 14 amino acids. Germline CDR1 reads MNHEY; CDR2 reads SMNVEV (reference sequence). Trimming cost V 2 bases and J 6 bases, with 10 bases left between them. The CDR3: CASSLGGAHEKLFF. The CDR3 DNA reads as TGTGCCAGCAGTTTAGGGGGGGCTCATGAAAAACTGTTTTTT.

This clonotype was seen ten or more times. The rearrangement uses TRBV6-2 or TRBV6-3 and TRBJ2-1; D gene unclear. This CDR3 contains 14 residues. CDR1 and CDR2 (germline): MNHEY, SVGEGT. The V and J ends lost 2 bases and 10 bases respectively, with 15 bases between them. The CDR3 reads CASSYQSPSREQFF. In DNA, the CDR3 is TGTGCCAGCAGTTACCAATCCCCCTCAAGGGAGCAGTTCTTC.

This clonotype appeared a few times. The chain joins TRBV30 to TRBJ2-5; D call uncertain. This CDR3 has 13 residues. Trimming shortened V by 6 bases and J by 3 bases, and 14 bases separated the two germline ends. Germline CDR1 reads GTSNPN; CDR2 reads SVGIG (reference sequence). This chain's CDR3 is CACAASFKETQYF. In DNA form, the CDR3 reads TGTGCCTGTGCGGCCTCCTTTAAAGAGACCCAGTACTTC.

The chain is built from TRBV30 and TRBJ2-3; D is perhaps TRBD2 (6 bases). Per the germline V gene, CDR1 is GTSNPN and CDR2 is SVGIG (reference sequence). CDR3 length: 14 amino acids. V was pared by 8 bases and J by 5 bases, with 20 bases between. CDR3 bases: TGTGCCGCCCATTTGGAGGGGCATTTAGATACGCAGTATTTT. As protein: CAAHLEGHLDTQYF.

The V call is TRBV30, the J call TRBJ2-7, with 11 bases identical to TRBD1. CDR1 and CDR2 from the germline V gene are GTSNPN and SVGIG (reference sequence). This CDR3 comprises 16 residues. The J segment lost 4 bases and the V segment lost 2 bases, leaving 10 bases of the junction unmatched. CDR3 protein: CAWSIAGTGGPYEQYF. For the CDR3, the DNA is TGTGCCTGGAGTATAGCCGGGACAGGGGGACCTTACGAGCAGTACTTC.

This chain joins TRBV20-1 and TRBJ2-1; 13 bases are shared with TRBD2. The CDR3 is made up of 15 amino acids. Trimming cost V 3 bases and J 5 bases; bases outside gene matches: 4. Per the germline V gene, CDR1 is DFQATT and CDR2 is SNEGSKA (reference sequence). The CDR3 bases are TGCAGTGCTAGCCGACTAGCGGGAGGAAACAATGAGCAGTTCTTC. Protein: CSASRLAGGNNEQFF.

This clonotype occurred a few times. The V gene is TRBV11-2, the J gene TRBJ1-1; no reliable D call. The CDR3 sequence is 13 residues long. V was pared by 4 bases and J by 4 bases, with 10 bases between. CDR1 and CDR2 (germline): SGHAT, FQNNGV. In DNA form, the CDR3 reads TGTGCCAGCAGCTCCGTGGTAGGCACTGAAGCTTTCTTT. This gives the protein CASSSVVGTEAFF.

The rearrangement links TRBV27 to TRBJ2-7; D may be TRBD1 (7 bases). The CDR3 covers 15 residues. CDR1 is MNHEY and CDR2 is SMNVEV in the germline V gene (reference sequence). V was trimmed by 0 bases and J by 3 bases, leaving 12 bases between them. The CDR3 nucleotides read TGTGCCAGCAGTTTATCCCGACAGGGAGGCTACGAGCAGTACTTC. Translated: CASSLSRQGGYEQYF.

This clonotype was seen a few times. The chain carries TRBV6-1 and TRBJ2-3; 12 positions agree with TRBD2. The V segment lost 3 bases and the J segment 3 bases; nucleotides outside the gene matches: 4. CDR3 length: 16 residues. Germline CDR1 reads MNHNS; CDR2 reads SASEGT. The CDR3 region has the DNA TGTGCCAGCAGTGAGACTAGCGGGAGATTGACAGATACGCAGTATTTT. It yields the protein CASSETSGRLTDTQYF.

The J gene is TRBJ2-7, the V gene TRBV14, with a weak D call TRBD2 (6 bases). The CDR3 has 14 amino acids. Between the trimmed V and J ends, which lost 5 bases and 1 base, there was a span of 12 bases. Germline assignment: CDR1 SGHDN and CDR2 FVKESK. CDR3: CASSAGQASYEQYF. The CDR3 nucleotides read TGTGCCAGCAGCGCGGGGCAGGCATCCTACGAGCAGTACTTC.

In this sample, this clonotype turned up many times. One end of the junction is discordant with germline, which a read error may explain. The gene calls are TRBV5-1 and TRBJ2-2; 11 bases are a match to TRBD1. CDR3 length equals 16 residues. Germline V gene sequence: CDR1 SGHRS, CDR2 YFSETQ. As DNA, the CDR3 is TGTGCCAGCAGTTTGGGACAGGGGGCGAACACCGGGGAGCTGTTTTTT. Protein sequence: CASSLGQGANTGELFF.

This clonotype was detected ten times or more. The chain's CDR3 is CASSFRGAAYEQYF. CDR3 sequence (DNA): TGTGCCAGCAGCTTTCGAGGTGCCGCCTACGAGCAGTACTTC. The chain uses TRBV7-2 and TRBJ2-7, with D unclear. The CDR3 is made up of 14 amino acids. Germline CDR1 and CDR2: SGHTA and FQGNSA. The V gene lost 3 bases and the J gene lost 2 bases, with 11 bases spanning the gap.

This clonotype occurred many times. The chain employs TRBV10-3 and TRBJ2-6; maybe TRBD1 (5 bases). This CDR3 has 15 amino acids. The ends were cut back, 4 bases at V and 2 bases at J, with 9 bases in the middle. The V gene's germline CDR1 is ENHRY and CDR2 SYGVKD. In DNA, the CDR3 is TGTGCCATCAGTGGATGGGGCGCTGGGGCCAACGTCCTGACTTTC. Translating it yields CAISGWGAGANVLTF.

A remark on this clonotype: The conserved phenylalanine or tryptophan normally closing the CDR3 is absent here, so this likely arose from a read error. J is TRBJ2-3 and V is TRBV15; tentative D call: TRBD2 (5 bases). CDR1 and CDR2 (germline): LNHNV, YYDKDF (reference sequence). V gave up 5 bases and J gave up 6 bases, with 12 bases separating them. The CDR3 covers 13 residues. In DNA form, the CDR3 reads TGTGCCACCAGCGAAGGGCCGGGGGATACGCAGTATTCT. Translated: CATSEGPGDTQYS.

This clonotype was counted only a few times. The chain links TRBV12-3 or TRBV12-4 to TRBJ1-1; D may be TRBD1 (5 bases). V dropped 4 bases and J dropped 9 bases, with 15 bases sitting between them. There are 13 residues in the CDR3. The CDR3 sequence: CASSYPPPGQAFF. The CDR3 region has the DNA TGTGCCAGCAGTTATCCTCCTCCAGGGCAAGCTTTCTTT.

This clonotype was seen many times. The chain recombines TRBV7-8 with TRBJ2-7; D is possibly TRBD1 or TRBD2 (5 bases each). V lost 5 bases, J lost 3 bases, and 14 bases lay in between. The CDR3 is made up of 14 amino acids. The V gene's germline CDR1 is SGHVS and CDR2 FQNEAQ. Here the CDR3 reads CASSPGPRGYEQYF. The CDR3 DNA follows: TGTGCCAGCAGCCCGGGGCCAAGGGGCTACGAGCAGTACTTC. The full variable domain, in which reference TRBV7-8 and TRBJ2-7 provide the parts outside the CDR3, is GAGVSQSPRYKVAKRGQDVALRCDPISGHVSLFWYQQALGQGPEFLTYFQNEAQLDKSGLPSDRFFAERPEGSVSTLKIQRTQQEDSAVYLCASSPGPRGYEQYFGPGTRLTVT.

This clonotype was found a few times. The chain carries TRBV7-2 and TRBJ2-3; TRBD2 matches at 12 bases. From germline, CDR1 is SGHTA and CDR2 FQGNSA. After removal of 5 bases from V and 8 bases from J, the junction contained 5 bases not matched to a gene. The CDR3 is made up of 14 amino acids. This chain's CDR3 is CASSPGLAGLTQYF. The DNA of the CDR3 is TGTGCCAGCAGCCCGGGACTAGCGGGCCTTACGCAGTATTTT.

The sample holds a few counts of this clonotype. V and J are TRBV6-5 and TRBJ2-1, with 9 bases matching TRBD2. The trim removed 4 bases at V and 8 bases at J, leaving 9 bases unmatched. The germline gives CDR1 MNHEY, CDR2 SVGAGI. This CDR3 spans 15 amino acids. CDR3 protein: CASSWGAGGRYEQFF. The CDR3 DNA follows: TGTGCCAGCAGTTGGGGCGCGGGAGGGAGGTATGAGCAGTTCTTC.

This chain connects TRBV9 to TRBJ1-6; 10 nucleotides match TRBD1. The CDR3 consists of 14 residues. Trimming removed 2 bases from V and 8 bases from J; junction bases left unmatched: 1. Germline V gene lookup returns CDR1 SGDLS and CDR2 YYNGEE. CDR3 residues: CASSVGTGDSPLHF. CDR3 in DNA: TGTGCCAGCAGCGTGGGGACAGGGGATTCACCCCTCCACTTT.

CDR3 loop: CASSLGGGRANEQFF. As DNA, the CDR3 is TGTGCCAGCAGCTTGGGTGGCGGGAGGGCCAATGAGCAGTTCTTC. The gene calls are TRBV5-4 and TRBJ2-1; 9 positions agree with TRBD2. Germline CDR1 reads SGHNT; CDR2 reads YYREEE (reference sequence). CDR3 length: 15 amino acids. V trimming: 0 bases; J trimming: 6 bases; junction bases outside the gene matches: 4.

This clonotype showed up just a few times. The chain is built from TRBV10-3 and TRBJ1-1, with D possibly TRBD1 on 6 matching bases. V dropped 10 bases and J dropped 2 bases, with 11 bases sitting between them. CDR3 size: 12 residues. Looked up from germline, CDR1 is ENHRY and CDR2 is SYGVKD. DNA for the CDR3: TGTGCCACAGGGGTCCTCAACACTGAAGCTTTCTTT. This encodes CATGVLNTEAFF.

The rearrangement uses TRBV7-2 and TRBJ2-7, with a weak D call TRBD1 (5 bases). With 1 base removed from V and 0 bases from J, the gap between germline ends came to 13 bases. Germline CDR1 and CDR2: SGHTA and FQGNSA. The length of the CDR3 is 16 residues. As DNA, the CDR3 is TGTGCCAGCAGCTTAGAGGGGCAGGGAAGCTCCTACGAGCAGTACTTC. Translation gives CASSLEGQGSSYEQYF.

This clonotype occurred a few times. The chain joins TRBV3-1 to TRBJ2-2; D unclear. This CDR3 spans 12 amino acids. V gave up 7 bases and J gave up 4 bases, with 7 bases separating them. Germline CDR1 LGHDT, CDR2 YNNKEL (reference sequence). In DNA, the CDR3 is TGTGCCAGCAAGTGGGGCACCGGGGAGCTGTTTTTT. It is translated as CASKWGTGELFF.